This T cell receptor (beta chain) was identified during a study of CD8+ T cells in alopecia areata. The overall study: Treatment with tofacitinib (6 to 18 months) was followed by 6 months off drug. The study, taken as a whole, reports: On tofacitinib, scalp clonality and expanded CD8+ clones among top 100 fell significantly.

RNA extraction was followed by reverse transcription into cDNA, which acted as the sequencing template. The table came from immunoSEQ multiplex PCR; TCRdb's copy has only in-frame clones and leaves some out. This sample carries 110,000 or so clones, around three fifths of them seen once, and the ten largest clones take 3% to 4%. The V end was cut by 2 bases, the J end by 2 bases, with 14 bases between. CDR3 length: 16 amino acids. Germline V CDR1 and CDR2: SGHVS, FQNEAQ. On this clone: Its cognate antigen is unknown.

Stated treatment: oral pan-JAK inhibitor, 5-10 mg twice daily. This TCR came from a human donor with alopecia areata. Sequenced material: CD4+ T cells sorted from blood, taken at week 24, from a patient treated with tofacitinib. The V gene is TRBV7-8, the J gene TRBJ2-3, with D perhaps TRBD2 (5 bases). The CDR3 spells CASSLFLAGSTDTQYF. CDR3 DNA: TGTGCCAGCAGCTTATTCCTAGCCGGATCCACAGATACGCAGTATTTT.